What follows are 29 T cell receptor beta chains derived from one specimen sequenced in a study of blood T cell repertoires in COVID-19. Some clones are missing from TCRdb's copy, which holds only in-frame ones; the method was immunoSEQ multiplex PCR. The table lists some 240,000 clones, roughly 88% of them singletons, with roughly 1.4% in the top ten. Sequencing used peripheral blood. All receptors come from a woman aged 40 to 50 who had recovered from COVID-19.

J is TRBJ1-1 and V is TRBV19, with D possibly TRBD1 on 5 matching bases. The germline V gene encodes CDR1 LNHDA and CDR2 SQIVND (reference sequence). Trimming stripped 2 bases from V and 4 bases from J, with 8 bases between. CDR3 length: 13 residues. For the CDR3, the DNA is TGTGCCAGTAGTATAACCCAGGGCACTGAAGCTTTCTTT. Translation gives CASSITQGTEAFF.

As to this clone: A clone one base away is much larger, so this may be a read error. The rearrangement links TRBV7-9 to TRBJ1-2; 7 bases map to TRBD1. Losses at the gene ends were 5 bases for V and 2 bases for J; bases not matched to a gene: 2. This CDR3 region has 13 residues. Germline V gives CDR1 SEHNR, CDR2 FQNEAQ (reference sequence). The CDR3 sequence is CASSPGQNYGYTF. The CDR3 coding sequence is TGTGCCAGCAGCCCGGGACAGAACTATGGCTACACCTTC.

This chain joins TRBV15 and TRBJ1-2; TRBD1 is a possible D gene (5 bases). Germline lookup yields CDR1 LNHNV and CDR2 YYDKDF (reference sequence). The V end lost 0 bases, the J end lost 5 bases, and 16 bases lay between the germline ends. This CDR3 has 16 amino acids. CDR3 bases: TGTGCCACCAGCAGAGATCGAAACCGGGGGTCATATGGCTACACCTTC. Amino acids: CATSRDRNRGSYGYTF.

The chain recombines TRBV5-1 with TRBJ2-1, with 9 bases that match TRBD2. The V gene's germline CDR1 is SGHRS and CDR2 YFSETQ. The CDR3 totals 17 residues. V was pared by 3 bases and J by 6 bases, with 13 bases of the junction left unmatched. The CDR3: CASSSTIPGLASNEQFF. CDR3 sequence (DNA): TGCGCCAGCAGCTCGACTATACCGGGACTAGCTTCCAATGAGCAGTTCTTC.

This chain uses TRBV30 with TRBJ1-1; 9 nucleotides line up with TRBD1. V gave up 5 bases and J gave up 5 bases; unmatched junction bases: 6. Germline V CDR1 and CDR2: GTSNPN, SVGIG (reference sequence). The CDR3 is made up of 13 amino acids. CDR3 nucleotide sequence: TGTGCCTGGTACAGGGGGCGTGGGACTGAAGCTTTCTTT. It specifies CAWYRGRGTEAFF.

The V gene is TRBV15, the J gene TRBJ2-4; 11 bases fit TRBD2. After removal of 2 bases from V and 8 bases from J, the junction contained 14 bases not matched to a gene. This CDR3 region has 18 residues. Germline V gives CDR1 LNHNV, CDR2 YYDKDF (reference sequence). The CDR3 bases are TGTGCCACCAGCAGACTTCTATCTTCTAGCGGGGGGTTTGACATTCAGTACTTC. This translates into CATSRLLSSSGGFDIQYF. The full variable domain, with the rest looked up from reference TRBV15 and TRBJ2-4, is DAMVIQNPRYQVTQFGKPVTLSCSQTLNHNVMYWYQQKSSQAPKLLFHYYDKDFNNEADTPDNFQSRRPNTSFCFLDIRSPGLGDTAMYLCATSRLLSSSGGFDIQYFGAGTRLSVL.

The chain is built from TRBV3-1 (or the pseudogene TRBV3-2) and TRBJ2-7; TRBD2 is a possible D gene (6 bases). The CDR3 length is 12 residues. V lost 1 base, J lost 10 bases, and 11 bases lay in between. Looked up from germline, CDR1 is LGHDT and CDR2 is YNNKEL (reference sequence). The CDR3 DNA is TGTGCCAGCAGCCAAGGAGGGAGGACACAGTACTTC. Translated, it gives CASSQGGRTQYF.

The chain employs TRBV29-1 and TRBJ2-7; D unresolved. The CDR3 length is 13 residues. The germline V gene encodes CDR1 SQVTM and CDR2 ANQGSEA. Trimming took off 7 bases at V and 0 bases at J, with 13 bases between the two ends. In nucleotides, the CDR3 is TGCAGCGCTTCCGACACGAGCTCCTACGAGCAGTACTTC. Encoded protein: CSASDTSSYEQYF.

The chain has TRBV6-5 and TRBJ1-3, with a weak D call TRBD1 (6 bases). V dropped 6 bases and J dropped 5 bases, with 11 bases sitting between them. Germline assignment: CDR1 MNHEY and CDR2 SVGAGI. The CDR3 is 13 residues long. Here the CDR3 DNA reads TGTGCCAGCAGACAGGGTAGTAGAAACACCATATATTTT. The encoded protein is CASRQGSRNTIYF.

This chain joins TRBV5-1 and TRBJ1-4, with 9 bases fitting TRBD1. The germline V gene encodes CDR1 SGHRS and CDR2 YFSETQ. V shed 4 bases, J shed 3 bases, and the junction held 4 bases outside the gene matches. The CDR3 runs to 15 residues. This chain's CDR3 is CASSTTGGANEKLFF. The DNA of the CDR3 is TGCGCCAGCAGCACGACAGGGGGAGCTAATGAAAAACTGTTTTTT. Using reference TRBV5-1 and TRBJ1-4 for the parts outside the CDR3, the full variable domain is KAGVTQTPRYLIKTRGQQVTLSCSPISGHRSVSWYQQTPGQGLQFLFEYFSETQRNKGNFPGRFSGRQFSNSRSEMNVSTLELGDSALYLCASSTTGGANEKLFFGSGTQLSVL.

This clone has just a few counts. The rearrangement joins TRBV19 to TRBJ1-6; D is perhaps TRBD1 (6 bases). The germline gives CDR1 LNHDA, CDR2 SQIVND (reference sequence). CDR3 length: 16 residues. The germline V and J ends were trimmed by 6 bases and 9 bases, with 21 bases remaining between them. The CDR3 here is CASRQTSDSLSSPLHF. The CDR3 DNA reads TGTGCCAGTAGACAAACCTCGGACAGCCTCTCTTCACCCCTCCACTTT.

This clone was detected once. The chain links TRBV11-2 to TRBJ2-2; 9 bases are a match to TRBD1. From germline, CDR1 is SGHAT and CDR2 FQNNGV. This CDR3 spans 18 amino acids. V lost 3 bases and J lost 0; bases outside the gene matches: 8. The CDR3 sequence: CASSFPTGGETNTGELFF. The CDR3 nucleotides read TGTGCCAGCAGCTTCCCGACAGGGGGGGAGACGAACACCGGGGAGCTGTTTTTT.

The rearrangement joins TRBV28 to TRBJ2-2; D unresolved. The CDR3 is made up of 15 amino acids. Germline-derived CDR1 and CDR2 are MDHEN and SYDVKM. The ends were cut back, 5 bases at V and 5 bases at J, with 15 bases in the middle. CDR3 bases: TGTGCCAGCAGTCCCCCCGGAGTTCTGACCGGGGAGCTGTTTTTT. Protein: CASSPPGVLTGELFF.

The sample holds one count of this clone. V and J are TRBV4-1 and TRBJ2-3, with 9 bases that match TRBD2. Germline trimming cut 4 bases from V and 6 bases from J; bases unmatched to any gene: 5. The CDR3 covers 14 residues. Germline CDR1 MGHRA, CDR2 YSYEKL. CDR3 amino acids: CASSPGGGADTQYF. In DNA form, the CDR3 reads TGCGCCAGCAGCCCAGGCGGGGGGGCGGATACGCAGTATTTT.

The gene calls are TRBV7-8 and TRBJ2-2; possible D gene TRBD2, 5 bases. V lost 2 bases and J lost 5, with 12 bases in between. Per germline, CDR1 SGHVS and CDR2 FQNEAQ. CDR3 length: 15 amino acids. CDR3 residues: CASSLLSGNTGELFF. CDR3 bases: TGTGCCAGCAGCTTATTGAGCGGAAATACCGGGGAGCTGTTTTTT.

The rearrangement joins TRBV12-3 or TRBV12-4 to TRBJ1-1, with unresolved D. The CDR3 has 13 residues. With 7 bases removed from V and 8 bases from J, the gap between germline ends came to 17 bases. CDR3 region: CASTEFHLLEAFF. The CDR3 DNA sequence: TGTGCCAGCACCGAATTTCACCTCCTAGAAGCTTTCTTT.

The chain couples TRBV9 to TRBJ2-1; TRBD2 is a possible D gene (5 bases). The germline V and J ends were trimmed by 2 bases and 4 bases, with 13 bases remaining between them. The germline CDR1 and CDR2 sequences are SGDLS and YYNGEE. The CDR3 has 15 residues. CDR3 sequence (DNA): TGTGCCAGCAGCGTGACGGACTTAAATTACAATGAGCAGTTCTTC. Translating gives CASSVTDLNYNEQFF.

The chain is built from TRBV5-8 and TRBJ1-6; D is unresolved. Germline V gives CDR1 SGHTS, CDR2 YDEGEE. V lost 1 base, J lost 4 bases, and 3 bases lay in between. The CDR3 covers 13 residues. The CDR3 loop is CASSLTYNSPLHF. DNA of the CDR3: TGTGCCAGCAGCTTGACTTATAATTCACCCCTCCACTTT.

The chain joins TRBV4-3 to TRBJ2-4; 8 bases agree with TRBD1. Germline V lookup: CDR1 LGHNA, CDR2 YSLEER. V lost 3 bases and J lost 7; bases outside the gene matches: 17. The CDR3 totals 18 residues. The CDR3 bases are TGCGCCAGCAGCCAGGAACTGGCAGGGGGCGGGCTAATGAACATTCAGTACTTC. Its translation is CASSQELAGGGLMNIQYF.

The chain is built from TRBV5-4 and TRBJ2-3, with D unresolved. The CDR3 has 13 amino acids. Trimming took 0 bases from V and 3 from J, leaving 5 bases between them. In germline, CDR1 is SGHNT, CDR2 YYREEE (reference sequence). CDR3 in amino acids: CASSLGSTDTQYF. The CDR3 bases are TGTGCCAGCAGCTTGGGGAGTACAGATACGCAGTATTTT.

Comments on this clone: This specimen includes other DNA sequences encoding the same CDR3. The genes are TRBV3-1 (or the pseudogene TRBV3-2) and TRBJ2-7, with D maybe TRBD2 (5 bases). V lost 2 bases, J lost 7 bases, and 9 bases lay in between. The CDR3 loop spans 12 amino acids. The germline gives CDR1 LGHDT, CDR2 YNNKEL (reference sequence). The DNA of the CDR3 is TGTGCCAGCAGCCAATCGGGGTATGAGCAGTACTTC. Its protein product is CASSQSGYEQYF.

The chain uses TRBV5-1 and TRBJ1-2; D is unclear. Germline lookup yields CDR1 SGHRS and CDR2 YFSETQ. V was trimmed by 2 bases and J by 6 bases, leaving 8 bases between them. CDR3 length: 12 amino acids. CDR3 sequence reads: CASSLPGDGYTF. Here the CDR3 DNA reads TGCGCCAGCAGCTTACCGGGAGATGGCTACACCTTC.

This rearrangement joins TRBV28 to TRBJ1-2, with 10 bases fitting TRBD1. The J segment lost 4 bases and the V segment lost 4 bases, leaving 3 bases of the junction unmatched. The CDR3 has 14 residues. Germline V gene sequence: CDR1 MDHEN, CDR2 SYDVKM. As DNA, the CDR3 is TGTGCCAGCAGTTCCGGGACAGGGGTCTATGGCTACACCTTC. Its protein is CASSSGTGVYGYTF.

This clone showed up just a few times. The genes are TRBV19 and TRBJ2-7; D may be TRBD2 (5 bases). Germline CDR1 and CDR2: LNHDA and SQIVND (reference sequence). V lost 6 bases to trimming and J lost 2 bases, with 17 bases between them. This CDR3 contains 15 residues. CDR3: CASSPLVASPYEQYF. As DNA, the CDR3 is TGTGCCAGTAGCCCCCTAGTAGCGAGCCCCTACGAGCAGTACTTC. Full variable domain (rest looked up from reference TRBV19 and TRBJ2-7): DGGITQSPKYLFRKEGQNVTLSCEQNLNHDAMYWYRQDPGQGLRLIYYSQIVNDFQKGDIAEGYSVSREKKESFPLTVTSAQKNPTAFYLCASSPLVASPYEQYFGPGTRLTVT.

The J gene is TRBJ1-5, the V gene TRBV6-2 or TRBV6-3; D gene unclear. V was shortened by 6 bases and J by 6 bases, with 9 bases between the two germline ends. The CDR3 loop spans 12 amino acids. The germline V gene has CDR1 MNHEY and CDR2 SVGEGT. CDR3 region: CASSLTGQPQHF. The DNA of the CDR3 is TGTGCCAGCAGCTTGACTGGTCAGCCCCAGCATTTT.

V usage is TRBV6-6 and J usage is TRBJ1-2; TRBD1 matches at 7 bases. The ends lost 6 bases at V and 4 bases at J; junction bases unmatched: 11. Per the germline V gene, CDR1 is MNHNY and CDR2 is SVGAGI (reference sequence). This CDR3 is built from 15 residues. The CDR3 is CASSRQQGDIYGYTF. The DNA for the CDR3 is TGTGCCAGCAGCCGACAGCAGGGGGACATCTATGGCTACACCTTC.

The rearrangement uses TRBV19 and TRBJ2-3; D is uncertain. The germline V gene has CDR1 LNHDA and CDR2 SQIVND (reference sequence). Trimming left V 8 bases short and J 5 bases short, with 5 bases between. CDR3 length: 10 residues. The CDR3 DNA sequence: TGTGCCAGTGGGCGAGATACGCAGTATTTT. Encoded protein: CASGRDTQYF.

In its sample, this clone was seen once. The CDR3 DNA reads as TGTGCCAGCAGTGAAACTAGGGTGAGCTCCTACGAGCAGTACTTC. This gives the protein CASSETRVSSYEQYF. The chain links TRBV2 to TRBJ2-7, with TRBD2 as a possible D gene (5 bases). The CDR3 runs to 15 residues. CDR1 and CDR2 (germline): SNHLY, FYNNEI. V shed 2 bases and J shed 0 bases, with 11 bases lying between them.

The count of this clone is one. The chain recombines TRBV5-5 with TRBJ2-2, with 7 nucleotides matching TRBD2. CDR1 is SGHKS and CDR2 is YYEKEE in the germline V gene (reference sequence). V was clipped by 0 bases and J by 4 bases; unmatched bases: 3. CDR3 length equals 15 residues. In DNA, the CDR3 is TGTGCCAGCAGCTTGGCTCCGGGGGGCACCGGGGAGCTGTTTTTT. This codes for CASSLAPGGTGELFF.